This T cell receptor (beta chain) was captured in a study of cytomegalovirus exposure and HLA in healthy donors. Regarding this clone: Its cognate antigen is unknown.

PCR employed 60 Vbeta and 13 Jbeta primers. TCRdb's table, derived via immunoSEQ multiplex PCR, lists solely in-frame clones and lacks some. The sample comprises some 200,000 clones, about 78% of which are singletons, and nearly 3% rests with the top ten. The CDR3 is made up of 13 amino acids. Trimming took 1 base from V and 4 from J, leaving 5 bases between them. Germline CDR1 reads KGHSH; CDR2 reads LQKENI. General study findings and limits: Productive rates of about 87% or about 30% were seen for most TCR beta V segments in an earlier analysis. A later analysis found common viral pathogens apparently linked to several of the most significant clusters.

The chain links TRBV18 to TRBJ2-1; no firm D call. The TCR was taken from a woman in her 30s in good health and CMV-seronegative. The source material was PBMCs. CDR3 coding DNA: TGTGCCAGCTCACCACTACTTTACAATGAGCAGTTCTTC. This sequence encodes CASSPLLYNEQFF.